Listed below are T cell receptor beta chains from one sample, sequenced in a study of blood T cell repertoires in COVID-19. Sequencing used immunoSEQ multiplex PCR; TCRdb keeps in-frame clones, though not all of them. The sample gives some 250,000 clones, approximately 83% of which show up once; around 2.8% is in the top ten. Material for sequencing was peripheral blood. These receptors were taken from a woman in her twenties or thirties who had recovered from COVID-19. The CDR3 runs from the conserved cysteine through the conserved F or W. A D gene is named only where the DNA matches it firmly. Only part of the rows carry a size: once, few, many, or a class if the clone is expanded.

>TRBJ2-3|NA|TRBV5-1|NA
TGCGCCAGCAGCTTGTATGATACGCAGTATTTT
CASSLYDTQYF
>TRBJ2-1|once|TRBV6-4|NA
TGTGCCAGCAAGGGGGGGGCATACAATGAGCAGTTCTTC
CASKGGAYNEQFF
>TRBJ2-5|NA|TRBV3-1/TRBV3-2|TRBD2
TGTGCCAGCAGCCGGGGAGGGTTGGTAGAGACCCAGTACTTC
CASSRGGLVETQYF
>TRBJ1-1|NA|TRBV5-1|NA
TGCGCCAGCAGCAAAGAGGGTGAGTGGACTGAAGCTTTCTTT
CASSKEGEWTEAFF
>TRBJ2-7|NA|TRBV4-1|NA
TGCGCCAGCAGCCAAGCACAGACGATTAACGAGCAGTACTTC
CASSQAQTINEQYF
>TRBJ1-3|NA|TRBV12-1|NA
TGTGCCAGCAGCTTCCCACAGACAGGGGGCTCTGGAAACACCATATATTTT
CASSFPQTGGSGNTIYF
>TRBJ1-4|NA|TRBV5-5|TRBD1
TGTGCCAGCAGCTTTGTTCCGGGACAGGGTGAAAAACTGTTTTTT
CASSFVPGQGEKLFF
>TRBJ1-2|NA|TRBV6-5|TRBD1
TGTGCCAGCAGTTACTCGCCCAGGGGGCTATACACCTTC
CASSYSPRGLYTF
>TRBJ1-6|NA|TRBV9|TRBD1
TGTGCCAGCAGCGTAGGACAGGGTCCACCCCTCCACTTT
CASSVGQGPPLHF
>TRBJ1-6|few|TRBV10-3|NA
TGTGCCTCCCGAGCTGGTGGACCCCTCCACTTT
CASRAGGPLHF
>TRBJ1-5|NA|TRBV27|NA
TGTGCCACCAGGGCAGGGGCATATCAGCCCCAGCATTTT
CATRAGAYQPQHF
>TRBJ2-5|NA|TRBV2|NA
TGTGCCAGCAGAGGACAGTGGGGAGATAAAGAGACCCAGTACTTC
CASRGQWGDKETQYF
>TRBJ1-1|NA|TRBV10-3|TRBD1
TGTGCCATCAGGGGGACAGGGGGCTTCTACACTGAAGCTTTCTTT
CAIRGTGGFYTEAFF
>TRBJ2-7|NA|TRBV5-6|NA
TGTGCCAGCAGCTTGACGGGGACCTACGAGCAGTACTTC
CASSLTGTYEQYF
>TRBJ2-1|NA|TRBV7-9|TRBD2
TGTGCCAGCAGCTCCAGCGGGGGGGCTAGGGGCAATGAGCAGTTCTTC
CASSSSGGARGNEQFF
>TRBJ1-3|NA|TRBV5-6|NA
TGTGCCAGCAGCCACGACAGACAGAGCTCTGGAAACACCATATATTTT
CASSHDRQSSGNTIYF
>TRBJ2-1|NA|TRBV11-2|NA
TGTGCCAGCAGCTTAGTCAGGAATGAGCAGTTCTTC
CASSLVRNEQFF
>TRBJ1-2|NA|TRBV6-5|TRBD1
TGTGCCAGCACCCTAGACGACAGGGTGTTCTATGGCTACACCTTC
CASTLDDRVFYGYTF
>TRBJ1-2|NA|TRBV13|TRBD1
TGTGCCAGCAGCCTAAGGGACAGGGTGCTCGATGGCTACACCTTC
CASSLRDRVLDGYTF
>TRBJ1-1|once|TRBV3-1/TRBV3-2|NA
TGTGCCAGCAGCCGTAAATCGAACACTGAAGCTTTCTTT
CASSRKSNTEAFF
>TRBJ2-6|NA|TRBV2|NA
TGTGCCAGCAGTCAAGGTTCGTCTGGGGCCAACGTCCTGACTTTC
CASSQGSSGANVLTF
>TRBJ2-3|NA|TRBV2|NA
TGTGCCAGCAATAGGGGGGGCCTGGGAGATACGCAGTATTTT
CASNRGGLGDTQYF